This T cell receptor beta chain is from a study of T cells in Graves' hyperthyroidism and ophthalmopathy. TCR beta CDR3 sequences were amplified from RNA transcripts. During a first-round RT-PCR of the TCR CDR3, the HTBI primer set was used. Using its own MiXCR run on the multiplex PCR reads, TCRdb lists one record per CDR3 protein. Of roughly 550,000 distinct CDR3 sequences listed, 16% were seen once; the top ten hold 25% to 30%. Germline CDR1 reads DFQATT; CDR2 reads SNEGSKA (reference sequence). V lost 2 bases and J 0 bases, leaving 11 bases between the germline ends. CDR3 size: 15 residues. This clonotype showed up just a few times.

Sequenced material: blood. The chain couples TRBV20-1 to TRBJ1-5, with D unclear. This TCR derives from a woman aged 30 to 39 with Graves' ophthalmopathy. CDR3 residues: CSARFSPSSNQPQHF. The CDR3 nucleotides are TGCAGTGCTAGATTCAGTCCATCTAGCAATCAGCCCCAGCATTTT.